Described below is a single TCR beta chain sequence and its context. The antigen is not known. This specimen belongs to a study of tissue T cells after allogeneic stem cell transplantation. Study findings and constraints: Tissue-detected TCR repertoire was only partly captured by blood and spleen T cells. This small cohort was clinically heterogeneous, and sampling depth was a limitation. Few T cell clones were shared across patients, but motif clusters showed tissue-specific shared signatures.

Sequencing of TCRbeta CDR3 at survey depth gave sequences and template counts. The assay was immunoSEQ multiplex PCR, and TCRdb's table has in-frame clones only and misses some. Of 9,500 to 15,000 clones listed, 70% are singletons. This CDR3 contains 14 residues. The V gene's germline CDR1 is MNHEY and CDR2 SMNVEV (reference sequence). Losses at the gene ends were 8 bases for V and 4 bases for J; bases not matched to a gene: 5. The chain couples TRBV27 to TRBJ2-2, with TRBD1 identical over 9 bases. Sequencing used tissue from the right colon, obtained at autopsy. The TCR comes from a woman aged 18-50 years with breast cancer. The CDR3 here is CASWDRVPTGELFF. For the CDR3, the DNA is TGTGCCAGCTGGGACAGGGTACCCACCGGGGAGCTGTTTTTT.